Listed here is a single T cell receptor beta chain. Its specificity is not known. This CDR3 region has 15 residues. V dropped 2 bases and J dropped 4 bases, with 14 bases sitting between them. Germline V lookup: CDR1 SGHNT, CDR2 YENEEA. This entry comes from a study of lymphopenia after photon versus proton radiotherapy. Whole-study results and caveats: Survival link was tested only in deceased patients; proton benefit remains a possibility. Post-nadir diversity loss with photons came from oligoclonal expansion, particularly CD8+ Temra cells. Under photons, naive T cells and diversity fell while effector/memory populations rose. A bigger post-nadir fall in TCR diversity correlated inversely with survival time in deceased patients.

This table comes from immunoSEQ multiplex PCR, and its TCRdb copy is limited to in-frame clones, with some not included. The data hold 30,000 to 40,000 clones, with about 87% observed a single time. The source of this sequence is a woman aged 70 to 79 with pancreatic cancer. The specimen was peripheral blood, collected from a patient treated with proton-based radiotherapy. V and J are TRBV11-3 and TRBJ1-2, with D maybe TRBD1 (6 bases). Here the CDR3 DNA reads TGTGCCAGCAGCTTAAAGGGGGGGGTAGCCTATGGCTACACCTTC. Amino acids: CASSLKGGVAYGYTF.